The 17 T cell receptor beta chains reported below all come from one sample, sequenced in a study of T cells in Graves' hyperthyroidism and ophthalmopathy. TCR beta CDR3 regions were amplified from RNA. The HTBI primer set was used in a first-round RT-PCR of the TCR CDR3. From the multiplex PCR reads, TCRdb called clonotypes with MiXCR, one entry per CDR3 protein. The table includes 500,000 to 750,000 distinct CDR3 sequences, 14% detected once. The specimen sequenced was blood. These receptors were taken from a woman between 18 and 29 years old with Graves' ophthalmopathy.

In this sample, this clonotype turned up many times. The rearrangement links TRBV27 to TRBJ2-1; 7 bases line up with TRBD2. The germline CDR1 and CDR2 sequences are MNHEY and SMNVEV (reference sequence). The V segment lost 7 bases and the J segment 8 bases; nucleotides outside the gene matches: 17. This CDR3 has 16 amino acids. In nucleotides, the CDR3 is TGTGCCAGCACCAAGGAGGGGACTACCGCCGGCTATGAGCAGTTCTTC. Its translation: CASTKEGTTAGYEQFF.

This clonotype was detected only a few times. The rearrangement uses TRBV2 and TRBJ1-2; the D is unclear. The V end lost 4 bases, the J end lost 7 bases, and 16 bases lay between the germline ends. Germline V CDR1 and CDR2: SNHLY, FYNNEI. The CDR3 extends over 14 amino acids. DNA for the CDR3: TGTGCCAGCAGTGCAGCTTCCCTTCCGGGTGGCTACACCTTC. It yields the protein CASSAASLPGGYTF.

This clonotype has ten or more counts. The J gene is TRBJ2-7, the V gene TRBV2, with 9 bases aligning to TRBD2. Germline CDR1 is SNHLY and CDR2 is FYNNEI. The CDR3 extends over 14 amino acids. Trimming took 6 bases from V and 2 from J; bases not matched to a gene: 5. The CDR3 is CASRRPSGAYEQYF. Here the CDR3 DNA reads TGTGCCAGCAGGAGACCTAGCGGGGCCTACGAGCAGTACTTC.

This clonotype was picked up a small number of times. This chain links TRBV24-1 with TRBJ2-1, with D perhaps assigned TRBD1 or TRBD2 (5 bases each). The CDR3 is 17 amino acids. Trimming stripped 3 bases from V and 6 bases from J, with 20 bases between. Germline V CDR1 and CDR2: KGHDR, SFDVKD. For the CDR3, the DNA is TGTGCCACCAGTGATCCCCACTACCCCGGGGCCTCCAATGAGCAGTTCTTC. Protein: CATSDPHYPGASNEQFF.

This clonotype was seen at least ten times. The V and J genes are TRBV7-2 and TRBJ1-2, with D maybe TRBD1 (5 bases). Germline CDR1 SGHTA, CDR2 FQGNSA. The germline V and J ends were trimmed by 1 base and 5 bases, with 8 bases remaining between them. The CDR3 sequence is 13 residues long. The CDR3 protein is CASSLGQLYGYTF. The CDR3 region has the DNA TGTGCCAGCAGCTTAGGACAGCTTTATGGCTACACCTTC. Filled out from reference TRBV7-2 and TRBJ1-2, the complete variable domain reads GAGVSQSPSNKVTEKGKDVELRCDPISGHTALYWYRQSLGQGLEFLIYFQGNSAPDKSGLPSDRFSAERTGGSVSTLTIQRTQQEDSAVYLCASSLGQLYGYTFGSGTRLTVV.

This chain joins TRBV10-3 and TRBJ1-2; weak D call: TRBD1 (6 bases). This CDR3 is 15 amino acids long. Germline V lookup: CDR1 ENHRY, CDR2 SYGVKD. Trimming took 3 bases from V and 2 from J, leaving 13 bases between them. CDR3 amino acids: CAISESQGRNYGYTF. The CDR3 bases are TGTGCCATCAGTGAAAGCCAGGGGCGGAACTATGGCTACACCTTC.

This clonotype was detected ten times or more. The CDR3 nucleotides are TGTGCCAGCAGTCAGGACAGGGCGAATCAGCCCCAGCATTTT. It encodes CASSQDRANQPQHF. This chain connects TRBV11-2 to TRBJ1-5, with TRBD1 matching 8 bases. The J segment lost 4 bases and the V segment lost 6 bases, leaving 5 bases of the junction unmatched. The germline V gene has CDR1 SGHAT and CDR2 FQNNGV. This CDR3 has 14 residues.

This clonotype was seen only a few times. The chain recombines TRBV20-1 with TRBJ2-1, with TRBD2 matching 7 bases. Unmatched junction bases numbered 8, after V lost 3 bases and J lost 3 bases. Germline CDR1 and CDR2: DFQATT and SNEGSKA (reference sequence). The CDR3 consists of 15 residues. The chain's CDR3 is CSASRPSGHYNEQFF. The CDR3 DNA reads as TGCAGTGCTAGCCGGCCTAGCGGACACTACAATGAGCAGTTCTTC.

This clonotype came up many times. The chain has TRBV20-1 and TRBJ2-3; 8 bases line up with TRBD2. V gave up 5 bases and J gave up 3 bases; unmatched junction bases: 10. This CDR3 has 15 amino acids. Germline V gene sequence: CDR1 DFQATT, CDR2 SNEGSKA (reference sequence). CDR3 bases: TGCAGTGCTCGCCCCGGACTAGCAACGACAGATACGCAGTATTTT. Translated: CSARPGLATTDTQYF.

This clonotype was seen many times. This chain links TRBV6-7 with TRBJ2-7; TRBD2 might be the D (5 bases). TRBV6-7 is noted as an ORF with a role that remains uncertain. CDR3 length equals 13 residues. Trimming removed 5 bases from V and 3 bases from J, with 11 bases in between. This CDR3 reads CASSNRDLYEQYF. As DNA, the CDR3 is TGTGCCAGCAGTAACCGGGATCTCTACGAGCAGTACTTC.

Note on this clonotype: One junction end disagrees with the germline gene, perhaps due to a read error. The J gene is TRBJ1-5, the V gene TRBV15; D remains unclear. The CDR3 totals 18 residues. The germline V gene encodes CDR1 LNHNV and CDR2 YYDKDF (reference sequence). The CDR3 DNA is TGTGCCACCAGCAGAGAAGGTTTGGTTGAGGATGACAATCACCCCCAGCATTTT. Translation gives CATSREGLVEDDNHPQHF.

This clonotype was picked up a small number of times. The CDR3 DNA is TGTGCCTGGAGTCCAGGACACGTAAACTACGAGCAGTACTTC. This encodes CAWSPGHVNYEQYF. The rearrangement joins TRBV30 to TRBJ2-7; D may be TRBD1 (5 bases). Germline lookup yields CDR1 GTSNPN and CDR2 SVGIG (reference sequence). The CDR3 sequence is 14 residues long. With 2 bases removed from V and 3 bases from J, the gap between germline ends came to 14 bases.

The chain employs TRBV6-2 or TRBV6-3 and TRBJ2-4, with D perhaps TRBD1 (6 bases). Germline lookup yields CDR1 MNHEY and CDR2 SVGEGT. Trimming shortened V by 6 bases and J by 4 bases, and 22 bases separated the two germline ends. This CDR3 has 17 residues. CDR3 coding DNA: TGTGCCAGCAGCCGAAGGGGTCCAGGGCAGGGGAAAAACATTCAGTACTTC. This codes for CASSRRGPGQGKNIQYF.

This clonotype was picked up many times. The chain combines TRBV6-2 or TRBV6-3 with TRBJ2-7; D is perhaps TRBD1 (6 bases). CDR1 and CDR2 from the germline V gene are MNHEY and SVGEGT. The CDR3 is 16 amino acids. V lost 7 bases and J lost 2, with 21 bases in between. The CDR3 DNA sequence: TGTGCCAGCAATCCCGTCGAGGGCAGGGGAGCCTACGAGCAGTACTTC. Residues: CASNPVEGRGAYEQYF.

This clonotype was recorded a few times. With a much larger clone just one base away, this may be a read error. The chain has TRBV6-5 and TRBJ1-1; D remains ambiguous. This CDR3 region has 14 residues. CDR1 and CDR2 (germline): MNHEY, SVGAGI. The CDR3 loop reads CAGSYSPTNTEAFF. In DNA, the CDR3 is TGTGCCGGCAGTTACTCGCCTACGAACACTGAAGCTTTCTTT.

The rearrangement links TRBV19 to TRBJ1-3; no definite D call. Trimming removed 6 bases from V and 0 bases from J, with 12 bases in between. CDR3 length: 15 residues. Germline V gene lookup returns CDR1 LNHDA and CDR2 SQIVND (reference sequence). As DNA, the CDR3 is TGTGCCAGTAGCCTTACAGTCTCCTCTGGAAACACCATATATTTT. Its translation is CASSLTVSSGNTIYF.

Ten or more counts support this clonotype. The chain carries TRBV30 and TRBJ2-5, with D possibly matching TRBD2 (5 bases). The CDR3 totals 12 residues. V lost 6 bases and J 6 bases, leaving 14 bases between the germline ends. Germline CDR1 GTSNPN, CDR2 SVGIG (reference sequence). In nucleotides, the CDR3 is TGTGCCTGTAGCTGGGTCGGGAAGACCCAGTACTTC. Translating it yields CACSWVGKTQYF.